A selection of T cell receptor beta chains follows, all from one sample in a study of T-cell memory formation after mild COVID-19. TCRdb called the 5' RACE reads again in MiXCR, with one record for every CDR3 protein. The data show some 290,000 distinct CDR3 sequences, about 17% seen once. Material: PBMCs or a T cell subset sorted from them (not recorded which). Receptors originate from a man between 18 and 29 years old who had mild COVID-19 (a few samples of this study predate the infection). Cell type and time point are not known. Both conserved end residues are part of each CDR3.

v_call cdr3_aa
TRBV6-2/TRBV6-3 CASSMRAGAGQPQHF
TRBV7-9 CASSLGWDRENEQFF
TRBV11-2 CASSHSPGTQYF
TRBV12-3/TRBV12-4 CASSFGGGAGEQYF
TRBV6-5 CASTPSGPPTGELFF
TRBV11-2 CASSPNRLPTDTQYF
TRBV5-1 CASSLYSSDRGNGYTF
TRBV5-4 CASSLPGPKVDEQFF
TRBV7-3 CASSPVPGQGTGTEAFF
TRBV12-3/TRBV12-4 CASSLPPSYNEQFF
TRBV12-3/TRBV12-4 CASSLVGGGGYGYTF
TRBV12-3/TRBV12-4 CASSFGSGGDYGYTF
TRBV12-3/TRBV12-4 CASSFGLRAGRGEAFF
TRBV7-3 CASSFSSTGGSEQFF